This record looks at one T cell receptor beta chain sequence and its context. A much larger clone lies a single base off, so this may be a read error. Primers used in a second PCR of about 7 to 12 cycles were a sample-barcoded 5' primer and a J-beta primer mix. TCRdb used MiXCR to reprocess the 5' RACE reads, holding one entry per CDR3 protein. The table shows about 620,000 distinct CDR3 sequences, with 52% occurring only once. This record belongs to a study of blood T cells in healthy people across ages. Study-level background: About one barcoded beta molecule per two T cells was captured by template switching.

The CDR3 contains 13 residues. Germline values: CDR1 SGHVS, CDR2 FQNEAQ. Unmatched junction bases numbered 4, after V lost 5 bases and J lost 6 bases. The origin of this receptor is a woman aged 80 or over in good health. This rearrangement joins TRBV7-8 to TRBJ2-1, with 7 nucleotides matching TRBD1. Sequenced sample: blood. The CDR3 coding sequence is TGTGCCAGCAGCCACGACAGGGTCAATGAGCAGTTCTTC. As protein: CASSHDRVNEQFF.